The sequence of this TCR beta chain was determined in a study of blood T cells in healthy people across ages. The second PCR ran about 6 to 12 cycles with a sample-barcoded 5' primer and J-beta primers. TCRdb reprocessed the 5' RACE reads with MiXCR, giving one entry per CDR3 protein. The sample has more than 700,000 distinct CDR3 sequences, about 47% seen once. This clonotype occurred many times. What it binds is unknown. Regarding the study as a whole: It was not known whether donors were CMV positive (a possible confounder of expanded clonotype changes). Estimates of diversity drawn from one million T cells were considered underestimates. Higher diversity and more naive CD4+ cells were features of long-lived donors, compared to aged donors. TCR beta diversity correlated strongly with naive T cell percentage.

V lost 6 bases, J lost 2 bases, and 10 bases stayed unmatched. CDR3 length equals 18 residues. Germline lookup yields CDR1 ENHRY and CDR2 SYGVKD. The chain recombines TRBV10-3 with TRBJ2-6; 10 bases match TRBD1. The sequence derives from a man older than 75 in good health. The sequenced sample consisted of blood. The DNA for the CDR3 is TGTGCCATCAGCCCGCCGGGACAGGGGACCCCTGGGGCCAACGTCCTGACTTTC. Amino acids: CAISPPGQGTPGANVLTF.